These T cell receptor beta chains were read from a single sample in a study of identical twins. Each CDR3 protein gets one entry after TCRdb re-called the 5' RACE reads with MiXCR. The table lists under 1 million distinct CDR3 sequences, roughly 12% of them singletons, with around 1.6% in the top ten. These same records also appear under a second study, on yellow fever vaccine responses in identical twins.

The material sequenced was PBMCs. The receptors originated from a woman aged 18-35 years in good health. Each CDR3 is given with its conserved first and last residue. Fields, in order: clone size, J gene, V gene, D gene, CDR3 DNA, CDR3 protein. A D gene is named only where the DNA matches it firmly. Size values are once, few and many counts, or a class for expanded clones, and some rows have none.

>-|TRBJ2-3|TRBV5-1|TRBD1
TGCGCCAGCAGCCTCCAAGGACAGGCGAACACAGATACGCAGTATTTT
CASSLQGQANTDTQYF
>few|TRBJ2-7|TRBV20-1|-
TGCAGTGCTAGAGATCGGTACCGGGAAGACGAGCAGTACTTC
CSARDRYREDEQYF
>few|TRBJ1-5|TRBV6-1|-
TGTGCCAGCAGCCCCGGTGGCCACGTTCCTAGCAATCAGCCCCAGCATTTT
CASSPGGHVPSNQPQHF
>-|TRBJ2-2|TRBV7-7|TRBD2
TGTGCCAGCAGCCGCGGGGGAGGGACGAACACCGGGGAGCTGTTTTTT
CASSRGGGTNTGELFF
>many|TRBJ2-1|TRBV12-3/TRBV12-4|TRBD1
TGTGCCAGCAGCCCCCCGGGACAGGGTATTATCAATGAGCAGTTCTTC
CASSPPGQGIINEQFF
>-|TRBJ1-6|TRBV15|-
TGTGCCACCAGCAGAGGGGCGGTTAATTCACCCCTCCACTTT
CATSRGAVNSPLHF
>-|TRBJ1-5|TRBV10-2|-
TGCGCCAGCAGCGAACTGGGGGCTGATCAGCCCCAGCATTTT
CASSELGADQPQHF
>-|TRBJ2-3|TRBV27|TRBD2
TGTGCCAGCAGTTTATCGGCCAGGGGGACTAGCGGGACAGTAGATACGCAGTATTTT
CASSLSARGTSGTVDTQYF
>few|TRBJ2-1|TRBV7-8|-
TGTGCCAGCAGCTCATTGGGGGGCCCCTACAATGAGCAGTTCTTC
CASSSLGGPYNEQFF
>few|TRBJ2-4|TRBV4-1|-
TGCGCCAGCAGCCAAGCGGGGTCTGGCGGGGAGTTTCAGTACTTC
CASSQAGSGGEFQYF
>-|TRBJ2-7|TRBV19|-
TGTGCCGGACTAGGGGGGGAAGGGTCCTACGAGCAGTACTTC
CAGLGGEGSYEQYF
>many|TRBJ2-3|TRBV6-1|TRBD2
TGTGCCAGCAGTCCGCAGGTAGCGGGTGTCACAGATACGCAGTATTTT
CASSPQVAGVTDTQYF
>-|TRBJ1-2|TRBV7-9|-
TGTGCCAGCAGCCATTCCGGGGAGAGCTACACCTTC
CASSHSGESYTF
>many|TRBJ1-2|TRBV20-1|-
TGCAGTGCTAGAGACCCGGACAGAAGGGATGGCTACACCTTC
CSARDPDRRDGYTF
>few|TRBJ2-7|TRBV5-1|TRBD2
TGCGCCAGCAGCCCCAAACCCCGGACTAGCGGGAACTCCTACGAGCAGTACTTC
CASSPKPRTSGNSYEQYF
>few|TRBJ2-3|TRBV5-1|TRBD2
TGCGCCAGCAGGGATGCGGGGGGAGTTTCAGATACGCAGTATTTT
CASRDAGGVSDTQYF
>-|TRBJ2-7|TRBV20-1|TRBD2
TGCAGTGCTAGGTTAGCGGGAGCGCTAAACGAGCAGTACTTC
CSARLAGALNEQYF
>-|TRBJ2-7|TRBV5-1|TRBD2
TGCGCCAGCAGCTTGGACCAACCGGGACTAGCGGATTACTACGAGCAGTACTTC
CASSLDQPGLADYYEQYF
>many|TRBJ2-3|TRBV20-1|-
TGCAGTGCTATTTTAAGTACAGATACGCAGTATTTT
CSAILSTDTQYF
>-|TRBJ2-4|TRBV11-2|TRBD2
TGTGCCAGCAGCTTAGAAGCGGGGCAAAACATTCAGTACTTC
CASSLEAGQNIQYF
>-|TRBJ2-1|TRBV5-6|-
TGTGCCAGCAGCTTTCGGCAGGGAAATATCAATGAGCAGTTCTTC
CASSFRQGNINEQFF
>many|TRBJ1-6|TRBV15|-
TGTGCCACCAGCAGTAGACAGGATTCACCCCTCCACTTT
CATSSRQDSPLHF
>-|TRBJ1-6|TRBV27|-
TGTGCCAGCAGTTTATCCCGGGGTCCCTATAATTCACCCCTCCACTTT
CASSLSRGPYNSPLHF
>-|TRBJ2-2|TRBV10-3|-
TGTGCCATCAGAAATCCCGCTCGCGGGGAGCCGAACACCGGGGAGCTGTTTTTT
CAIRNPARGEPNTGELFF
>-|TRBJ2-1|TRBV6-5|-
TGTGCCAGCAGCACAAGACCGAATGAGCAGTTCTTC
CASSTRPNEQFF
>once|TRBJ2-2|TRBV28|-
TGTGCCAGCAGTTTCGTCCTCGAGGGTGGGGACACCGGGGAGCTGTTTTTT
CASSFVLEGGDTGELFF
>many|TRBJ1-2|TRBV12-3/TRBV12-4|-
TGTGCCAGCAGTTTAGCGGTGGGAAAAGGCTATGGCTACACCTTC
CASSLAVGKGYGYTF
>few|TRBJ2-7|TRBV7-8|TRBD2
TGTGCCAGCAGCTCCTTAGCGGGGATCTCCTACGAGCAGTACTTC
CASSSLAGISYEQYF
>few|TRBJ1-3|TRBV12-3/TRBV12-4|-
TGTGCCAGCAGTTTCCCTTACACCATATATTTT
CASSFPYTIYF
>few|TRBJ2-1|TRBV11-2|-
TGTGCCAGCAATATGGGACGGGAGAGCTCCTACAATGAGCAGTTCTTC
CASNMGRESSYNEQFF
>many|TRBJ2-1|TRBV28|TRBD2
TGTGCCAGCAGTTCCGGGACTAGCGGGATGGGTGAGCAGTTCTTC
CASSSGTSGMGEQFF
>many|TRBJ2-5|TRBV5-1|-
TGCGCCAGCACGATCGGATCCCAAGAGACCCAGTACTTC
CASTIGSQETQYF
>-|TRBJ1-4|TRBV4-1|TRBD1
TGCGCCAGCAGCCAGTCGACAGGGGCTAATGAAAAACTGTTTTTT
CASSQSTGANEKLFF
>-|TRBJ2-1|TRBV4-1|TRBD2
TGCGCCAGCAGCCAAGACAGGACGTCACGGCGGGAGGCAGGTGAGCAGTTCTTC
CASSQDRTSRREAGEQFF
>-|TRBJ2-5|TRBV5-1|-
TGCGCCAGCAGCTTGGACATGTCGGAGACCCAGTACTTC
CASSLDMSETQYF
>few|TRBJ1-5|TRBV3-1|-
TGTGCCAGCAGCCAGGGCTTACGCGATCAGCCCCAGCATTTT
CASSQGLRDQPQHF
>-|TRBJ2-7|TRBV15|-
TGTGCCACCAGCAGAGGCCTCGCCTACGAGCAGTACTTC
CATSRGLAYEQYF
>many|TRBJ1-1|TRBV4-1|-
TGCGCCAGCAGCCAAGGTCCGGCAGGGTTATACACTGAAGCTTTCTTT
CASSQGPAGLYTEAFF
>many|TRBJ1-1|TRBV5-1|TRBD1
TGCGCCAGCAGCCCGAGACAGGGGGCCAATTCTAACACTGAAGCTTTCTTT
CASSPRQGANSNTEAFF
>-|TRBJ2-7|TRBV24-1|TRBD2
TGTGCCACCAGTGTCGGGGGGAGCGGGTTCGAGCAGTACTTC
CATSVGGSGFEQYF
>few|TRBJ1-2|TRBV29-1|-
TGCAGCGTTGGTTGGAACTATGGCTACACCTTC
CSVGWNYGYTF
>-|TRBJ2-5|TRBV6-1|-
TGTGCCAGCAGTGAAGCTCTGGGGCAAGAGACCCAGTACTTC
CASSEALGQETQYF
>-|TRBJ2-1|TRBV20-1|TRBD2
TGCAGTGCCCCTGCAATTAACGGGAGGATCAATGAGCAGTTCTTC
CSAPAINGRINEQFF
>few|TRBJ1-5|TRBV2|TRBD1
TGTGCCAGCAGTGAAGAAGGGTGGGACAGGGGCGGTCAGCCCCAGCATTTT
CASSEEGWDRGGQPQHF
>-|TRBJ2-5|TRBV5-1|-
TGCGCCAGCAGCGCCGGTATATCGGCCATAGGGGAGACCCAGTACTTC
CASSAGISAIGETQYF
>few|TRBJ2-1|TRBV10-3|TRBD2
TGTGCCGCGGCCCTAGCGGGGGGGCAGGTAGTTGAGCAGTTCTTC
CAAALAGGQVVEQFF